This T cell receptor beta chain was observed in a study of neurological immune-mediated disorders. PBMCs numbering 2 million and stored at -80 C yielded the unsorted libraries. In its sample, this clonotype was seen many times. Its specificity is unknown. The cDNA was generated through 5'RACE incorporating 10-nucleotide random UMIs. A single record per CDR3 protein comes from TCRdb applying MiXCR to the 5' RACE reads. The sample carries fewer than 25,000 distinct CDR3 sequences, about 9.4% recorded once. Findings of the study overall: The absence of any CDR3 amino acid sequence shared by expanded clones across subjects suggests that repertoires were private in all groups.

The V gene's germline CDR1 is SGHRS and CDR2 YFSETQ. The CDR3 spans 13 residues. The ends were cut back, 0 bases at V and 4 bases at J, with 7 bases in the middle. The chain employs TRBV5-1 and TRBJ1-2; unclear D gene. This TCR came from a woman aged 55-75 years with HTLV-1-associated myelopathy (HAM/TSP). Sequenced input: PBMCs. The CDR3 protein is CASSLGAGYGYTF. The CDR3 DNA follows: TGCGCCAGCAGCTTGGGGGCAGGCTATGGCTACACCTTC.